The 22 T cell receptor beta chains below all came from one sample that was sequenced in a study of post-analysis software for immune sequencing data. General study findings and limits: Relative to controls, patients had about five TRBV segments at higher frequency, with TRBV5-6, TRBV5-1 and TRBV20-1 among these.

Researchers reported that TCR beta cDNA libraries carried unique molecular identifiers. A single record per CDR3 protein comes from TCRdb applying MiXCR to the PCR reads. The sample lists hundreds of thousands of distinct CDR3 sequences, approximately 59% occurring once. Their antigens are not known. Sequencing was carried out using blood. The receptors shown here come from a girl under 10 years old with multiple sclerosis.

The chain uses TRBV11-2 and TRBJ1-1; 10 positions match TRBD1. Germline lookup yields CDR1 SGHAT and CDR2 FQNNGV. Unmatched junction bases numbered 16, after V lost 6 bases and J lost 6 bases. The CDR3 sequence is 17 residues long. In DNA, the CDR3 is TGTGCCAGCAGGTTTAGGCGACAGGGGGCCGTCGGGGCTGAAGCTTTCTTT. This codes for CASRFRRQGAVGAEAFF. Together with reference TRBV11-2 and TRBJ1-1, the CDR3 gives the full variable domain: EAGVAQSPRYKIIEKRQSVAFWCNPISGHATLYWYQQILGQGPKLLIQFQNNGVVDDSQLPKDRFSAERLKGVDSTLKIQPAKLEDSAVYLCASRFRRQGAVGAEAFFGQGTRLTVV.

The table lists this clonotype with a few counts. The rearrangement links TRBV6-2 or TRBV6-3 to TRBJ2-3, with 9 nucleotides matching TRBD2. Germline-derived CDR1 and CDR2 are MNHEY and SVGEGT. V gave up 2 bases and J gave up 1 base; unmatched junction bases: 4. The CDR3 has 16 residues. CDR3 region: CASSYKRTSGTDTQYF. CDR3 DNA: TGTGCCAGCAGTTACAAAAGGACTAGCGGCACAGATACGCAGTATTTT.

This chain connects TRBV6-5 to TRBJ2-3; 8 bases line up with TRBD2. Germline V gene sequence: CDR1 MNHEY, CDR2 SVGAGI. The CDR3 sequence is 13 residues long. The V segment lost 7 bases and the J segment 6 bases; nucleotides outside the gene matches: 6. CDR3 bases: TGTGCCAGCACGGGGGGGGCGGGCGATACGCAGTATTTT. Translated: CASTGGAGDTQYF.

This chain uses TRBV10-3 with TRBJ2-5, with D possibly TRBD1 on 6 matching bases. Germline lookup yields CDR1 ENHRY and CDR2 SYGVKD. CDR3 size: 16 residues. Trimming removed 3 bases from V and 4 bases from J, with 18 bases in between. The CDR3 reads CAISDFRQDDGETQYF. The CDR3 DNA reads TGTGCCATCAGTGATTTTCGACAGGATGACGGAGAGACCCAGTACTTC.

The sample holds a few counts of this clonotype. The chain links TRBV15 to TRBJ2-6; D is perhaps TRBD1 or TRBD2 (5 bases each). The germline gives CDR1 LNHNV, CDR2 YYDKDF (reference sequence). The V and J ends lost 1 base and 8 bases respectively, with 9 bases between them. The CDR3 sequence is 14 residues long. CDR3 DNA sequence: TGTGCCACCAGCAGAGCGGGACGGACCAACGTCCTGACTTTC. Translated, it gives CATSRAGRTNVLTF.

The chain has TRBV9 and TRBJ2-4, with D unresolved. The assigned J gene may be wrong: the sequence end matches TRBJ2-7 better. The CDR3 totals 15 residues. Germline CDR1 SGDLS, CDR2 YYNGEE. CDR3 nucleotides: TGTGCCAGCAGCGTAGGGGCAGGCGCAATCTACGAGCAGTACTTC. This gives the protein CASSVGAGAIYEQYF.

Ten or more counts support this clonotype. The chain combines TRBV5-1 with TRBJ2-7; 12 nucleotides line up with TRBD2. The germline gives CDR1 SGHRS, CDR2 YFSETQ. V shed 3 bases, J shed 2 bases, and the junction held 3 bases outside the gene matches. The CDR3 runs 15 residues. CDR3 sequence reads: CASSSGLAGTYEQYF. The DNA of the CDR3 is TGCGCCAGCAGCTCGGGACTAGCGGGTACCTACGAGCAGTACTTC. The full variable domain, with the rest looked up from reference TRBV5-1 and TRBJ2-7, is KAGVTQTPRYLIKTRGQQVTLSCSPISGHRSVSWYQQTPGQGLQFLFEYFSETQRNKGNFPGRFSGRQFSNSRSEMNVSTLELGDSALYLCASSSGLAGTYEQYFGPGTRLTVT.

V usage is TRBV5-1 and J usage is TRBJ1-6, with no clear D. CDR3 length: 17 amino acids. The germline CDR1 and CDR2 sequences are SGHRS and YFSETQ. Trimming left V 6 bases short and J 7 bases short, with 23 bases between. The CDR3 DNA reads as TGCGCCAGCACTCGCGAGGGCCCTTTCAACTTAAATTCACCCCTCCACTTT. Translating gives CASTREGPFNLNSPLHF.

The table lists this clonotype with a few counts. The rearrangement joins TRBV9 to TRBJ2-1; maybe TRBD1 (6 bases). Between the trimmed V and J ends, which lost 0 bases and 8 bases, there was a span of 9 bases. Germline CDR1 SGDLS, CDR2 YYNGEE. The CDR3 is 13 residues long. Written as DNA, the CDR3 is TGTGCCAGCAGCGTAGGAGGGGGAGATGAGCAGTTCTTC. This sequence encodes CASSVGGGDEQFF.

The chain carries TRBV11-2 and TRBJ2-1; D might be TRBD2 (5 bases). Between the trimmed V and J ends, which lost 1 base and 8 bases, there was a span of 18 bases. The germline CDR1 and CDR2 sequences are SGHAT and FQNNGV. This CDR3 contains 16 residues. The CDR3 protein is CASSLVRASSSDEQFF. The CDR3 coding sequence is TGTGCCAGCAGCTTAGTCCGAGCTAGCTCCTCGGATGAGCAGTTCTTC.

In regard to this clonotype: One end of the junction does not line up with germline, which may come from a read error. The CDR3 sequence: CASSSLDRGANSPRHF. The CDR3 coding sequence is TGTGCCAGCAGCTCCCTAGACAGGGGTGCTAATTCACCCCGCCACTTT. The rearrangement links TRBV5-5 to TRBJ1-6; 8 bases are a match to TRBD1. The germline V gene has CDR1 SGHKS and CDR2 YYEKEE (reference sequence). The CDR3 extends over 16 amino acids.

This chain connects TRBV12-3 or TRBV12-4 to TRBJ1-2; D perhaps matches TRBD1 (6 bases). V dropped 1 base and J dropped 4 bases, with 10 bases sitting between them. The CDR3 sequence is 14 residues long. This CDR3 is CASSLGDRRYGYTF. CDR3 coding DNA: TGTGCCAGCAGTTTAGGTGACAGGCGCTATGGCTACACCTTC.

The gene calls are TRBV5-1 and TRBJ2-3, with 11 bases identical to TRBD2. V dropped 1 base and J dropped 1; count of bases not matched to a gene: 5. Per germline, CDR1 SGHRS and CDR2 YFSETQ. This CDR3 has 17 residues. The chain's CDR3 is CASSLTLLAGGTDTQYF. DNA for the CDR3: TGCGCCAGCAGCTTGACCCTACTAGCGGGAGGCACAGATACGCAGTATTTT. Complete variable domain (other parts from reference TRBV5-1 and TRBJ2-3): KAGVTQTPRYLIKTRGQQVTLSCSPISGHRSVSWYQQTPGQGLQFLFEYFSETQRNKGNFPGRFSGRQFSNSRSEMNVSTLELGDSALYLCASSLTLLAGGTDTQYFGPGTRLTVL.

The genes are TRBV20-1 and TRBJ2-3, with TRBD1 as a possible D gene (6 bases). The CDR3 loop spans 11 amino acids. CDR1 is DFQATT and CDR2 is SNEGSKA in the germline V gene (reference sequence). Trimming removed 5 bases at V and 4 bases at J, with 7 bases between. The DNA of the CDR3 is TGCAGTGCTTGGACAGCAGATACGCAGTATTTT. This sequence encodes CSAWTADTQYF.

To note about this clonotype: This may be a read error: a much more frequent sequence differs by one nucleotide. The rearrangement joins TRBV20-1 to TRBJ2-5; D is possibly TRBD1 (6 bases). CDR1 and CDR2 (germline): DFQATT, SNEGSKA (reference sequence). The CDR3 runs to 17 residues. The V end lost 3 bases, the J end lost 11 bases, and 31 bases lay between the germline ends. This CDR3 reads CSARGAGPIPIGNEQYF. CDR3 coding DNA: TGCAGTGCTAGGGGGGCAGGTCCCATCCCTATCGGCAATGAGCAGTACTTC.

This sequence joins TRBV7-2 and TRBJ2-5; 8 positions agree with TRBD1. V gave up 2 bases and J gave up 5 bases; unmatched junction bases: 10. The CDR3 extends over 16 amino acids. From germline, CDR1 is SGHTA and CDR2 FQGNSA. CDR3 sequence: CASSLRTGRYGETQYF. In nucleotides, the CDR3 is TGTGCCAGCAGCTTAAGGACAGGGCGGTATGGGGAGACCCAGTACTTC.

The V gene is TRBV4-1, the J gene TRBJ2-3; TRBD2 matches at 8 bases. The length of the CDR3 is 18 residues. Trimming cost V 2 bases and J 6 bases; bases outside gene matches: 16. Germline V lookup: CDR1 MGHRA, CDR2 YSYEKL. The CDR3 region has the DNA TGCGCCAGCAGCCAACCTCCCTCTGGGGGACTAGAGTCCGATACGCAGTATTTT. Translated, it gives CASSQPPSGGLESDTQYF.

The chain carries TRBV4-1 and TRBJ2-4; tentatively, D is TRBD1 (5 bases). Germline V gives CDR1 MGHRA, CDR2 YSYEKL. There are 13 residues in the CDR3. V was shortened by 0 bases and J by 6 bases, with 6 bases between the two germline ends. The CDR3 DNA sequence: TGCGCCAGCAGCCAAGATCAGGGAAACATTCAGTACTTC. Amino acids: CASSQDQGNIQYF.

This chain joins TRBV3-1 and TRBJ2-1, with 11 positions matching TRBD2. The CDR3 is made up of 17 amino acids. The junction had 13 bases not matched to a gene; V was cut back by 4 bases and J by 8 bases. Germline V lookup: CDR1 LGHDT, CDR2 YNNKEL (reference sequence). The CDR3 loop is CASSPIGLAGPRHEQFF. CDR3 nucleotides: TGTGCCAGCAGCCCAATAGGACTAGCGGGCCCTCGCCATGAGCAGTTCTTC.

Of note for this clonotype: One end of the junction is discordant with germline, which a read error may explain. The V call is TRBV7-7, the J call TRBJ2-5, with TRBD2 matching over 14 bases. From germline, CDR1 is SSHAT and CDR2 FNYEAQ (reference sequence). The CDR3 totals 16 residues. CDR3 amino acids: CASSPQGLAGAETQYF. The CDR3 region has the DNA TGTGCTAGCAGCCCACAGGGACTAGCGGGAGCCGAGACCCAGTACTTC.

The chain has TRBV7-9 and TRBJ1-1; D ambiguous. Trimming took off 1 base at V and 0 bases at J, with 9 bases between the two ends. The CDR3 is 15 amino acids. The germline V gene encodes CDR1 SEHNR and CDR2 FQNEAQ (reference sequence). In nucleotides, the CDR3 is TGTGCCAGCAGCTTAGTCGGGCGGCTGAACACTGAAGCTTTCTTT. It codes for CASSLVGRLNTEAFF.

The chain joins TRBV5-5 to TRBJ2-3; no clear D gene. This CDR3 region has 13 residues. Looked up from germline, CDR1 is SGHKS and CDR2 is YYEKEE (reference sequence). V dropped 2 bases and J dropped 5 bases, with 9 bases sitting between them. CDR3 DNA sequence: TGTGCCAGCAGCTTCGCAGCCCAAGATACGCAGTATTTT. Its protein is CASSFAAQDTQYF.